A selection of T cell receptor beta chains follows, all from one sample in a study of T cell changes during pregnancy in multiple sclerosis. The repertoire was sequenced with immunoSEQ multiplex PCR; TCRdb's copy has only in-frame clones and lacks some. The sample records roughly 99,000 clones, 85% to 95% being singletons. This specimen was peripheral blood, taken in the third trimester of pregnancy. The receptors stem from a female donor in good health, enrolled as a control in a pregnancy study. CDR3s include the opening cysteine and the closing phenylalanine or tryptophan. D genes are given only for firm matches. Expanded clones get a size class; other rows say once, few or many, or leave the size out.

TRBJ2-3	TRBV2	TRBD2	.	17	TGTGCCAGCAGTAACGGCCAGGCGGGGGGAATGAAAGATACGCAGTATTTT	CASSNGQAGGMKDTQYF
TRBJ2-2	TRBV6-5	.	.	12	TGTGCCAGCAGGAGGTTATCCGGGGAGCTGTTTTTT	CASRRLSGELFF
TRBJ1-1	TRBV5-1	TRBD1	.	14	TGCGCCAGCAGCCCACAGGGGCGGTACACTGAAGCTTTCTTT	CASSPQGRYTEAFF
TRBJ2-5	TRBV5-6	.	once	16	TGTGCCAGCAGCTTAGAACTAGGCTCTCAGCGGGAGACCCAGTACTTC	CASSLELGSQRETQYF
TRBJ1-3	TRBV9	.	.	16	TGTGCCAGCAGCGTAGACGAACAGGGTTCTGGAAACACCATATATTTT	CASSVDEQGSGNTIYF
TRBJ1-2	TRBV25-1	.	.	13	TGTGCCGGCAGTGAACCCGGGATTTATGGCTACACCTTC	CAGSEPGIYGYTF
TRBJ2-3	TRBV5-4	TRBD2	.	15	TGTGCCAGCAGCATAGCGGGGCGTAGCACAGATACGCAGTATTTT	CASSIAGRSTDTQYF
TRBJ2-3	TRBV7-2	.	.	14	TGTGCCAGCAGCTTAGGGACAGCTCGGGCGGCGCAGTATTTT	CASSLGTARAAQYF
TRBJ2-1	TRBV2	TRBD2	.	16	TGTGCCAGCAGTCACCTGACTAGCGGGGGGGCCAATGAGCAGTTCTTC	CASSHLTSGGANEQFF
TRBJ2-7	TRBV5-4	TRBD1	.	13	TGTGCCAGCAGCTTGAGAGGGGGCAGCGAGCAGTACTTC	CASSLRGGSEQYF
TRBJ2-1	TRBV5-1	.	.	17	TGCGCCAGCAGCTTGTTAGGGGAGGTAGGCTCCTACAATGAGCAGTTCTTC	CASSLLGEVGSYNEQFF
TRBJ2-7	TRBV6-4	.	.	13	TGTGCCAGCCATAAAGCCCCACTTTACGAGCAGTACTTC	CASHKAPLYEQYF
TRBJ2-5	TRBV7-3	TRBD2	.	15	TGTGCCAGCAGCCTCATGGGACTAGCGGGGGAGACCCAGTACTTC	CASSLMGLAGETQYF
TRBJ1-2	TRBV15	.	.	13	TGTGCCACCTCGCGAATTCCTAACTATGGCTACACCTTC	CATSRIPNYGYTF
TRBJ1-1	TRBV30	.	.	14	TGTGCCTGGAGAGATGGGCAGGGTCACACTGAAGCTTTCTTT	CAWRDGQGHTEAFF
TRBJ1-1	TRBV7-3	TRBD1	.	13	TGTGCCAGCAGCCCGGGACAGCTCACTGAAGCTTTCTTT	CASSPGQLTEAFF
TRBJ2-5	TRBV4-3	.	.	17	TGCGCCAGCAGCCAATTGAGGCGGCGGGATGTAGTGGAGACCCAGTACTTC	CASSQLRRRDVVETQYF
TRBJ2-3	TRBV7-2	.	.	15	TGTGCCAGCAGCTCCTTGACAGGCAGCACAGATACGCAGTATTTT	CASSSLTGSTDTQYF
TRBJ2-2	TRBV5-8	TRBD1	.	15	TGTGCCAGCAGCTTTACGGGACAGGGAACCGGGGAGCTGTTTTTT	CASSFTGQGTGELFF
TRBJ1-2	TRBV27	TRBD1	.	15	TGTGCCAGCAGTTTAGGACAGGACCTAAACTATGGCTACACCTTC	CASSLGQDLNYGYTF
TRBJ2-1	TRBV30	.	.	16	TGTGCCTGGAGTTGGGAGAGGACGCTCTCCTACAATGAGCAGTTCTTC	CAWSWERTLSYNEQFF
TRBJ2-7	TRBV6-5	TRBD2	once	13	TGTGCCAGCCGGACTAGCGGATCCTACGAGCAGTACTTC	CASRTSGSYEQYF
TRBJ2-1	TRBV5-4	.	.	16	TGTGCCAGCAGCTTGACAACGGGGAGCTCCTACAATGAGCAGTTCTTC	CASSLTTGSSYNEQFF
TRBJ2-3	TRBV29-1	.	once	13	TGCAGCGTTTGGGCAGGAAGCACAGATACGCAGTATTTT	CSVWAGSTDTQYF
TRBJ2-1	TRBV18	TRBD2	.	15	TGTGCCAGCTCAGACGGACTAGCGGGGGGAAATGAGCAGTTCTTC	CASSDGLAGGNEQFF
TRBJ2-1	TRBV5-5	TRBD1	.	16	TGTGCCAGCAGCCTCCGGGGACAGGGGCCGAGTAAGGAGCAGTTCTTC	CASSLRGQGPSKEQFF
TRBJ1-5	TRBV27	.	.	15	TGTGCCAGCAGTTTATTTGGGGGCGGCAATCAGCCCCAGCATTTT	CASSLFGGGNQPQHF
TRBJ1-1	TRBV7-2	TRBD1	.	14	TGTGCCAGCAGCTTCAACAGGGGGGCCACTGAAGCTTTCTTT	CASSFNRGATEAFF
TRBJ1-6	TRBV6-5	TRBD1	.	15	TGTGCCAGCAGTCGAAACAGGGGGCGGAATTCACCCCTCCACTTT	CASSRNRGRNSPLHF
TRBJ1-5	TRBV5-8	.	few	13	TGTGCCAGCAGCTTGGAACGAGTCCAGCCCCAGCATTTT	CASSLERVQPQHF
TRBJ2-4	TRBV5-4	TRBD2	.	14	TGTGCCAGCAGTTACACTAGCGAGGGGAGCATTCAGTACTTC	CASSYTSEGSIQYF
TRBJ1-2	TRBV5-1	TRBD1	.	14	TGCGCCAGCAGCTTGACAGGGGGCACCTATGGCTACACCTTC	CASSLTGGTYGYTF
TRBJ2-7	TRBV7-3	.	.	13	TGTGCCAGCAGCTTAAAGGGGGTCGGGGAGCAGTACTTC	CASSLKGVGEQYF
TRBJ1-4	TRBV10-3	.	.	13	TGTGCCATACAAGGGGGAACTAATGAAAAACTGTTTTTT	CAIQGGTNEKLFF
TRBJ2-3	TRBV5-1	.	.	14	TGCGCCAGCAGCTTGGGGGGGGTCAGAGATACGCAGTATTTT	CASSLGGVRDTQYF
TRBJ2-2	TRBV5-1	.	.	15	TGCGCCAGCAGGTCGACAGGATCGAACACCGGGGAGCTGTTTTTT	CASRSTGSNTGELFF
TRBJ2-7	TRBV19	.	.	13	TGTGCCAGTAGCCTAGCGCGCTCCTACGAGCAGTACTTC	CASSLARSYEQYF
TRBJ2-3	TRBV5-1	TRBD1	.	14	TGCGCCAGCAGCGCGGGACAGGGCACAGATACGCAGTATTTT	CASSAGQGTDTQYF
TRBJ1-2	TRBV6-5	TRBD1	.	15	TGTGCCAGCAGTTCGACTGACAGGGCTCCTATCGGCTACACCTTC	CASSSTDRAPIGYTF
TRBJ1-1	TRBV29-1	.	few	12	TGCAGTATGGGGGTGGGAGGTGCTGAAGCTTTCTTT	CSMGVGGAEAFF
TRBJ2-5	TRBV9	TRBD2	.	15	TGTGCCAGCAGCATACTAGCGGGGTCCGTAGAGACCCAGTACTTC	CASSILAGSVETQYF
TRBJ1-2	TRBV12-5	.	.	16	TGTGCTAGTGGTTTGCTCCCGGTGGGGGGGAGTAGTGGCTACACCTTC	CASGLLPVGGSSGYTF
TRBJ2-3	TRBV15	.	.	13	TGTGCCACCCGACAGCCTAGCACAGATACGCAGTATTTT	CATRQPSTDTQYF
TRBJ2-3	TRBV7-8	.	.	12	TGTGCCAGCAGCACAGAGTTTGATACGCAGTATTTT	CASSTEFDTQYF
TRBJ1-1	TRBV4-3	.	.	12	TGCGCCAGCAGACATGGTGGGGAGGCCCCTTTCTTT	CASRHGGEAPFF
TRBJ2-7	TRBV27	.	.	14	TGTGCCAGCAGTATGCGCGGCAGCTCCTACGAGCAGTACTTC	CASSMRGSSYEQYF
TRBJ1-1	TRBV11-3	.	.	15	TGTGCCAGCAGCTTAAGCGGGATTGGGAACACTGAAGCTTTCTTT	CASSLSGIGNTEAFF
TRBJ2-1	TRBV27	.	once	10	TGTGCCGCCGGGTACAATGAGCAGTTCTTC	CAAGYNEQFF
TRBJ1-1	TRBV30	.	few	13	TGTGCCTGGAGTGTACGGGGAAACACTGAAGCTTTCTTT	CAWSVRGNTEAFF
TRBJ1-6	TRBV12-5	.	.	13	TGTGCTAGTCAACAGGGAGATAATTCACCCCTCCACTTT	CASQQGDNSPLHF
TRBJ2-7	TRBV7-2	.	.	13	TGTGCCAGCAGCTTAGGGCCCTCCTACGAGCAGTACTTC	CASSLGPSYEQYF